This T cell receptor (beta chain) was sequenced during a study of blood T cells in healthy people across ages. Study-wide findings and caveats: Donor CMV status was unknown, possibly confounding expanded clonotype changes. Because sorting was not performed, PBMCs prevented conclusive naive versus antigen-experienced comparison.

Together with a sample-barcoded 5' primer, a J-beta primer mix was included in a second PCR lasting roughly 7 to 11 cycles. Each TCR beta cDNA got a 12-nucleotide random molecular identifier. TCRdb reprocessed the 5' RACE reads with MiXCR, giving one entry per CDR3 protein. The sample contains under 2,000,000 distinct CDR3 sequences, just under 50% of which appear only once. Per sample, at least 6 micrograms of total RNA were extracted. Worth noting for this clonotype: Its target is not known.

The origin of this receptor is a woman in her thirties or forties in good health. The source material was blood.

The CDR3 nucleotides are TGTGCCATCAGTTCGACAGGGTATAACAATCAGCCCCAGCATTTT. Translation gives CAISSTGYNNQPQHF. The chain combines TRBV10-3 with TRBJ1-5, with TRBD1 matching 7 bases. The junction had 7 bases not matched to a gene; V was cut back by 5 bases and J by 3 bases. The CDR3 loop spans 15 amino acids. Germline V gene sequence: CDR1 ENHRY, CDR2 SYGVKD.